These 19 T cell receptor beta chains originate from one sample sequenced in a study of vaccination and CD4 T cells after COVID-19. Noted treatment: approximately nine-day PBMC culture with coronavirus spike peptide pools or control peptides (ViraFEST assay). Pre-COVID-19 pandemic sampling (2011-2018) yielded the unexposed donor's CD4+ T cells. What these receptors recognize is not known. Cultured CD4+ T cell DNA was sequenced using the Oncomine TCR Beta short-read assay. TCRdb called the PCR reads again in MiXCR, with one record for every CDR3 protein. The sample shows 5,000 to 7,000 distinct CDR3 sequences, approximately 42% of them seen only once. The specimen was CD4+ T cells from blood, cultured in vitro. These receptors all stem from a human donor in good health.

The V call is TRBV10-3, the J call TRBJ2-3; D could derive from TRBD1 or TRBD2 (5 bases each). This CDR3 contains 13 residues. V lost 6 bases to trimming and J lost 3 bases, with 10 bases between them. Germline values: CDR1 ENHRY, CDR2 SYGVKD. The CDR3 is CAIRRGSTDTQYF. The CDR3 DNA follows: TGTGCCATCAGGAGGGGATCGACAGATACGCAGTATTTT.

The chain is built from TRBV20-1 and TRBJ2-3, with 9 bases matching TRBD2. The J segment lost 1 base and the V segment lost 6 bases, leaving 5 bases of the junction unmatched. This CDR3 is 14 amino acids long. The germline V gene encodes CDR1 DFQATT and CDR2 SNEGSKA (reference sequence). CDR3 amino acids: CSAKRGAGTDTQYF. The DNA of the CDR3 is TGCAGTGCGAAGCGGGGGGCCGGCACAGATACGCAGTATTTT.

The chain is built from TRBV24-1 and TRBJ1-5; D remains ambiguous. The V and J ends lost 3 bases and 2 bases respectively, with 4 bases between them. This CDR3 comprises 13 residues. Germline V gene data show CDR1 as KGHDR and CDR2 as SFDVKD. The CDR3 spells CATSDPGNQPQHF. CDR3 DNA sequence: TGTGCCACCAGTGATCCCGGCAATCAGCCCCAGCATTTT.

The J gene is TRBJ2-7, the V gene TRBV11-2, with a possible D match to TRBD1 (6 bases). Germline loops: CDR1 SGHAT, CDR2 FQNNGV. V was pared by 1 base and J by 2 bases, with 6 bases between. This CDR3 has 13 amino acids. CDR3 sequence reads: CASSLGTAYEQYF. The CDR3 DNA reads TGTGCCAGCAGCTTAGGGACAGCCTACGAGCAGTACTTC.

V is TRBV12-3 or TRBV12-4 and J is TRBJ1-5; the D gene is possibly TRBD1 (5 bases). V lost 5 bases to trimming and J lost 7 bases, with 15 bases between them. The CDR3 contains 14 residues. Here the CDR3 DNA reads TGTGCCAGCAGTCTGACAGCCGGCGGGCAGCCCCAGCATTTT. It is translated as CASSLTAGGQPQHF.

By share, this clonotype ranks as large. The chain combines TRBV12-3 or TRBV12-4 with TRBJ2-3; 8 bases are shared with TRBD2. J was trimmed by 7 bases and V by 2 bases; bases with no gene match: 5. The CDR3 has 14 residues. The CDR3 DNA sequence: TGTGCCAGCAGTTTAAGTAGCGGGGAAAATACGCAGTATTTT. Translated, it gives CASSLSSGENTQYF.

The rearrangement uses TRBV7-9 and TRBJ1-3; D perhaps matches TRBD1 (6 bases). Trimming pared 4 bases from V and 7 bases from J, leaving 17 bases between. CDR1 SEHNR and CDR2 FQNEAQ come from the germline V gene (reference sequence). CDR3 size: 15 residues. CDR3 loop: CASSSIRQGWNTIYF. Here the CDR3 DNA reads TGTGCCAGCAGCTCGATTCGGCAGGGGTGGAACACCATATATTTT.

CDR3 nucleotides: TGTGCCAGCAGTTACCAAAGAACAGGGAGCGCTTTCTTT. Its protein is CASSYQRTGSAFF. The chain combines TRBV6-5 with TRBJ1-1; the D gene is possibly TRBD1 (6 bases). There are 13 residues in the CDR3. Germline CDR1 is MNHEY and CDR2 is SVGAGI. V was trimmed by 2 bases and J by 11 bases, leaving 15 bases between them.

By share of the sample, this clonotype is medium-sized. The J gene is TRBJ1-2, the V gene TRBV20-1; tentatively, D is TRBD1 (5 bases). The CDR3 length is 14 residues. Trimming cost V 3 bases and J 4 bases, with 15 bases left between them. Germline values: CDR1 DFQATT, CDR2 SNEGSKA (reference sequence). This CDR3 reads CSAREPGSFYGYTF. For the CDR3, the DNA is TGCAGTGCTAGGGAGCCAGGGTCCTTCTATGGCTACACCTTC.

The V and J genes are TRBV7-9 and TRBJ1-4; D unresolved. V was cut by 2 bases and J by 6 bases, with 13 bases left in between. This CDR3 is built from 15 residues. Germline-derived CDR1 and CDR2 are SEHNR and FQNEAQ (reference sequence). CDR3 nucleotides: TGTGCCAGCAGCTTAAATATGCGGGAGGATGAAAAACTGTTTTTT. Its translation is CASSLNMREDEKLFF.

V usage is TRBV6-5 and J usage is TRBJ1-5; no definite D call. Trimming stripped 0 bases from V and 1 base from J, with 7 bases between. CDR1 MNHEY and CDR2 SVGAGI come from the germline V gene. This CDR3 has 15 residues. The DNA for the CDR3 is TGTGCCAGCAGTTACTCGGCGGGAAGCAATCAGCCCCAGCATTTT. This codes for CASSYSAGSNQPQHF.

The chain is built from TRBV6-1 and TRBJ1-2; D unresolved. The germline V gene has CDR1 MNHNS and CDR2 SASEGT. CDR3 length: 12 residues. The germline V and J ends were trimmed by 2 bases and 5 bases, with 6 bases remaining between them. In DNA, the CDR3 is TGTGCCAGCAGTGAACAAGAATATGGCTACACCTTC. Translated: CASSEQEYGYTF.

There are a few counts of this clonotype. The J gene is TRBJ1-1, the V gene TRBV30; possibly TRBD1 for D (6 bases). CDR3 length: 14 amino acids. In germline, CDR1 is GTSNPN, CDR2 SVGIG (reference sequence). Deletions cut 3 bases from V and 0 bases from J, with 11 bases between. For the CDR3, the DNA is TGTGCCTGGAGCCGCTGGGACATGAACACTGAAGCTTTCTTT. Translating gives CAWSRWDMNTEAFF.

The chain is built from TRBV6-5 and TRBJ1-1, with 7 positions matching TRBD1. CDR3 size: 17 residues. With 2 bases clipped from V and 1 base from J, the junction kept 10 bases outside the gene matches. Per the germline V gene, CDR1 is MNHEY and CDR2 is SVGAGI. The CDR3 nucleotides read TGTGCCAGCAGTTACCCGACATATGGGACAGAGAACACTGAAGCTTTCTTT. Its translation is CASSYPTYGTENTEAFF.

The chain combines TRBV12-3 or TRBV12-4 with TRBJ1-1, with no clear D. Trimming removed 6 bases at V and 3 bases at J, with 8 bases between. CDR3 length: 12 residues. In DNA, the CDR3 is TGTGCCAGCAGGTGGACGGACACTGAAGCTTTCTTT. This gives the protein CASRWTDTEAFF.

This clonotype was counted only a few times. The chain combines TRBV19 with TRBJ1-2; 10 nucleotides match TRBD1. Germline values: CDR1 LNHDA, CDR2 SQIVND (reference sequence). The CDR3 is 17 amino acids. Trimming cost V 4 bases and J 4 bases; bases outside gene matches: 12. CDR3 sequence: CASSKRGQGGVFYGYTF. CDR3 bases: TGTGCCAGTAGTAAGCGAGGACAGGGGGGTGTATTCTATGGCTACACCTTC. The full variable domain, completed using reference TRBV19 and TRBJ1-2, is DGGITQSPKYLFRKEGQNVTLSCEQNLNHDAMYWYRQDPGQGLRLIYYSQIVNDFQKGDIAEGYSVSREKKESFPLTVTSAQKNPTAFYLCASSKRGQGGVFYGYTFGSGTRLTVV.

This clonotype was seen a handful of times. The chain couples TRBV2 to TRBJ1-5, with D hard to call. Germline CDR1 is SNHLY and CDR2 is FYNNEI. This CDR3 region has 15 residues. Trimming cost V 1 base and J 2 bases, with 9 bases left between them. The CDR3 here is CASSEGPWGNQPQHF. DNA of the CDR3: TGTGCCAGCAGTGAAGGGCCTTGGGGCAATCAGCCCCAGCATTTT.

The rearrangement uses TRBV19 and TRBJ1-1; D is ambiguous. Germline V CDR1 and CDR2: LNHDA, SQIVND (reference sequence). There are 12 residues in the CDR3. V shed 7 bases and J shed 4 bases, with 10 bases lying between them. This CDR3 reads CASTGYGTEAFF. CDR3 nucleotides: TGTGCCAGTACCGGGTACGGCACTGAAGCTTTCTTT.

V and J are TRBV20-1 and TRBJ2-2, with unresolved D. The CDR3 extends over 15 amino acids. The V and J ends lost 0 bases and 4 bases respectively, with 12 bases between them. Germline-derived CDR1 and CDR2 are DFQATT and SNEGSKA (reference sequence). The CDR3 coding sequence is TGCAGTGCTAGAGATTCTCAGTTAGGCACCGGGGAGCTGTTTTTT. It is translated as CSARDSQLGTGELFF.